Following are 17 T cell receptor beta chains from one sample sequenced in a study of cytomegalovirus exposure and HLA in healthy donors. Produced via immunoSEQ multiplex PCR; TCRdb's table is partial and in-frame only. The sample has over 150,000 clones, around nine tenths seen once; the top ten hold more than 20%. Sequenced input: PBMCs. These receptors originate from a man between 18 and 29 years old in good health and CMV-seropositive.

The chain joins TRBV27 to TRBJ2-5; TRBD2 agrees at 8 bases. Trimming at V came to 4 bases and at J to 5 bases, leaving 9 bases not matched to a gene. Germline V gives CDR1 MNHEY, CDR2 SMNVEV (reference sequence). This CDR3 contains 15 residues. The DNA of the CDR3 is TGTGCCAGCAGTTCCCTTCGGGGGGGTGGGGAGACCCAGTACTTC. Its protein is CASSSLRGGGETQYF.

The V call is TRBV5-4, the J call TRBJ1-2; D not resolved. CDR3 size: 15 residues. From germline, CDR1 is SGHNT and CDR2 YYREEE (reference sequence). V was trimmed by 2 bases and J by 3 bases, leaving 14 bases between them. The chain's CDR3 is CASSLRANGDYGYTF. In DNA, the CDR3 is TGTGCCAGCAGCTTAAGAGCAAATGGAGACTATGGCTACACCTTC.

The chain combines TRBV10-1 with TRBJ2-7; 7 bases line up with TRBD1. The germline V gene encodes CDR1 WNHNN and CDR2 SYGVQD (reference sequence). CDR3 size: 11 residues. With 11 bases clipped from V and 7 bases from J, the junction kept 8 bases outside the gene matches. CDR3 amino acids: CAPTGFMEQYF. Written as DNA, the CDR3 is TGCGCCCCGACAGGGTTTATGGAGCAGTACTTC.

V gene TRBV2 combines with J gene TRBJ2-1; TRBD2 agrees at 7 bases. The germline gives CDR1 SNHLY, CDR2 FYNNEI. V lost 4 bases to trimming and J lost 8 bases; unmatched junction nucleotides: 14. The CDR3 has 16 amino acids. CDR3 coding DNA: TGTGCCAGCAGTGGGACTAGATCTCGTGAGATGTATGAGCAGTTCTTC. Translating gives CASSGTRSREMYEQFF.

The rearrangement uses TRBV27 and TRBJ2-7; TRBD2 might be the D (6 bases). The DNA end lines up better with TRBJ2-1; the J call may be wrong. The length of the CDR3 is 15 residues. The germline V gene encodes CDR1 MNHEY and CDR2 SMNVEV (reference sequence). The CDR3 DNA is TGTGCCAGCAGTTGGGCTAGCGACTCCTACAATGAGCAGTTCTTC. This translates into CASSWASDSYNEQFF.

This clone appeared a few times. J is TRBJ1-1 and V is TRBV19; the match to TRBD1 covers 12 bases. The CDR3 contains 17 residues. V trimming: 6 bases; J trimming: 2 bases; junction bases outside the gene matches: 10. Germline loops: CDR1 LNHDA, CDR2 SQIVND (reference sequence). The CDR3 DNA is TGTGCCAGTAGCATTCTCCGGGACAGGGGGCCAAACACTGAAGCTTTCTTT. Its protein product is CASSILRDRGPNTEAFF.

This clone was seen only once. J is TRBJ2-2 and V is TRBV5-1, with TRBD2 matching over 13 bases. The CDR3 consists of 18 residues. Looked up from germline, CDR1 is SGHRS and CDR2 is YFSETQ. J gave up 2 bases and V 0 bases, and 4 bases lay outside the gene matches. The CDR3, as DNA: TGCGCCAGCAGCTTGGGACTAGCGGGGGGCCCTAACACCGGGGAGCTGTTTTTT. It encodes CASSLGLAGGPNTGELFF.

This clone appeared a single time. V is TRBV4-3 and J is TRBJ2-1, with 7 bases fitting TRBD1. The CDR3 is 14 amino acids. J was trimmed by 6 bases and V by 5 bases; bases with no gene match: 7. Looked up from germline, CDR1 is LGHNA and CDR2 is YSLEER. CDR3 amino acids: CASSGETGVNEQFF. DNA for the CDR3: TGCGCCAGCAGCGGCGAAACAGGGGTCAATGAGCAGTTCTTC.

The chain links TRBV11-2 to TRBJ1-6, with TRBD1 identical over 8 bases. J was trimmed by 2 bases and V by 0 bases; bases with no gene match: 3. This CDR3 comprises 17 residues. In germline, CDR1 is SGHAT, CDR2 FQNNGV. CDR3 protein: CASSLDHRGAYNSPLHF. The CDR3 region has the DNA TGTGCCAGCAGCTTAGACCACAGGGGGGCCTATAATTCACCCCTCCACTTT.

The chain is built from TRBV29-1 and TRBJ1-5; D gene uncertain. Between the trimmed V and J ends, which lost 4 bases and 1 base, there was a span of 14 bases. Germline V lookup: CDR1 SQVTM, CDR2 ANQGSEA. The CDR3 is 15 amino acids. CDR3 sequence reads: CSVGGEGGSNQPQHF. DNA for the CDR3: TGCAGCGTTGGCGGGGAGGGTGGAAGCAATCAGCCCCAGCATTTT. The full variable domain, in which reference TRBV29-1 and TRBJ1-5 provide the parts outside the CDR3, is SAVISQKPSRDICQRGTSLTIQCQVDSQVTMMFWYRQQPGQSLTLIATANQGSEATYESGFVIDKFPISRPNLTFSTLTVSNMSPEDSSIYLCSVGGEGGSNQPQHFGDGTRLSIL.

The rearrangement joins TRBV5-4 to TRBJ1-2; D is possibly TRBD1 (6 bases). V was trimmed by 3 bases and J by 0 bases, leaving 9 bases between them. Germline V CDR1 and CDR2: SGHNT, YYREEE (reference sequence). The CDR3 consists of 14 residues. This CDR3 is CASSSGAANYGYTF. The CDR3 DNA reads TGTGCCAGCAGCTCAGGGGCCGCTAACTATGGCTACACCTTC. Supplemented by reference TRBV5-4 and TRBJ1-2, the full variable domain reads ETGVTQSPTHLIKTRGQQVTLRCSSQSGHNTVSWYQQALGQGPQFIFQYYREEENGRGNFPPRFSGLQFPNYSSELNVNALELDDSALYLCASSSGAANYGYTFGSGTRLTVV.

This chain links TRBV6-1 with TRBJ2-2; D not certain. Germline-derived CDR1 and CDR2 are MNHNS and SASEGT. Between the trimmed V and J ends, which lost 7 bases and 1 base, there was a span of 13 bases. There are 15 residues in the CDR3. CDR3 DNA sequence: TGTGCCAGCACCGAATCTCACAGGAACACCGGGGAGCTGTTTTTT. Its protein is CASTESHRNTGELFF.

V usage is TRBV6-5 and J usage is TRBJ2-7; 9 nucleotides match TRBD1. Germline CDR1 is MNHEY and CDR2 is SVGAGI. The CDR3 loop spans 13 amino acids. Germline trimming cut 8 bases from V and 5 bases from J; bases unmatched to any gene: 7. This chain's CDR3 is CASRDRVDHEQYF. The CDR3 DNA reads TGTGCCAGCCGGGACAGGGTGGACCACGAGCAGTACTTC.

This chain connects TRBV4-3 to TRBJ1-5, with D perhaps TRBD1 (5 bases). There are 14 residues in the CDR3. V was clipped by 4 bases and J by 7 bases, with 14 bases between them. Per germline, CDR1 LGHNA and CDR2 YSLEER. The DNA for the CDR3 is TGCGCCAGCAGCCCAGGGACTTCCACCCAGCCCCAGCATTTT. Its translation is CASSPGTSTQPQHF.

This CDR3 is CASSPGQISYEQYF. CDR3 nucleotide sequence: TGTGCCAGCAGCCCCGGACAGATCTCCTACGAGCAGTACTTC. The chain links TRBV7-3 to TRBJ2-7; tentatively, D is TRBD1 (6 bases). Trimming took 5 bases from V and 0 from J, leaving 11 bases between them. The CDR3 spans 14 residues. Germline CDR1 reads SGHTA; CDR2 reads FQGTGA.

The V and J genes are TRBV7-9 and TRBJ2-2; TRBD1 aligns across 7 bases. CDR3 size: 16 residues. Trimming removed 4 bases from V and 4 bases from J; junction bases left unmatched: 9. Germline CDR1 is SEHNR and CDR2 is FQNEAQ (reference sequence). CDR3: CASSSLSTGSTGELFF. CDR3 in DNA: TGTGCCAGCAGCTCCTTATCGACAGGGTCCACCGGGGAGCTGTTTTTT.

V usage is TRBV4-3 and J usage is TRBJ2-7; 9 bases are a match to TRBD1. The CDR3 is 14 residues long. After removal of 3 bases from V and 2 bases from J, the junction contained 2 bases not matched to a gene. Germline-derived CDR1 and CDR2 are LGHNA and YSLEER. This CDR3 reads CASSHGTGTYEQYF. DNA of the CDR3: TGCGCCAGCAGCCACGGGACAGGGACCTACGAGCAGTACTTC.